This T cell receptor (beta chain) came from a study of T cell responses to AZD1222 COVID-19 vaccine. About the study: Pooling covered second doses at about 4 or about 12 weeks.

There are 16 residues in the CDR3. V shed 2 bases, J shed 1 base, and the junction held 7 bases outside the gene matches. Germline V gene lookup returns CDR1 SGHRS and CDR2 YFSETQ. Assay: immunoSEQ multiplex PCR; the TCRdb copy retains only in-frame clones and omits some. The profile shows approximately 130,000 clones, 90% of them singletons. Study-level results: The donor group comprised mostly white British people and more females; the analysis possibly underestimated clonal diversity. Baseline serostatus was positive in only six AZD1222 recipients.

Notes on this clone: Its antigen remains unknown.

The sample here was peripheral blood, taken on day 0 of AZD1222 vaccination. The TCR originated in an adult in good health. This chain uses TRBV5-1 with TRBJ2-5; TRBD1 matches at 8 bases. The CDR3 DNA reads TGCGCCAGCAGCTTTGGGAACAGGGGGTCCCAAGAGACCCAGTACTTC. Its translation is CASSFGNRGSQETQYF.